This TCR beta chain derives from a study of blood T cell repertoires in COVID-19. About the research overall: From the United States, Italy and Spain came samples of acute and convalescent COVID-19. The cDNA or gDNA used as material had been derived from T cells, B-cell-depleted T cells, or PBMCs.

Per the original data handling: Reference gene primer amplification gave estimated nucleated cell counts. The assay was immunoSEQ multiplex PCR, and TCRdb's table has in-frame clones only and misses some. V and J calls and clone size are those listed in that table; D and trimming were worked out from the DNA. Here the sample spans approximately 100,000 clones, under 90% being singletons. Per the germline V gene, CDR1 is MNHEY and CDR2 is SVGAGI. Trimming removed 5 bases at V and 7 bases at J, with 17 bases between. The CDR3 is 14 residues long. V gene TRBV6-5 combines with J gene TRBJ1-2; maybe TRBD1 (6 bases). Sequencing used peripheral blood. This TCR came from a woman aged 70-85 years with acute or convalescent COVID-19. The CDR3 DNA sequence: TGTGCCAGCAGTAGCGGGCGGGGGGCTCTTGGCTACACCTTC. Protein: CASSSGRGALGYTF.